The next 8 T cell receptor beta chains were all read from a single sample in a study of blood T cell repertoires in COVID-19. The assay was immunoSEQ multiplex PCR, and TCRdb's table has in-frame clones only and misses some. The sample shows tens of thousands of clones, about 77% of them seen only once. Sequencing was done on a sample of peripheral blood. Source of these receptors: a human donor in a cohort sampled during active COVID-19.

The V gene is TRBV5-1, the J gene TRBJ2-7; D perhaps matches TRBD2 (5 bases). CDR3 length: 14 residues. V lost 4 bases and J lost 1, with 12 bases in between. Germline V gene data show CDR1 as SGHRS and CDR2 as YFSETQ. For the CDR3, the DNA is TGCGCCAGCAGCGTACAACGGGGATCCTACGAGCAGTACTTC. It encodes CASSVQRGSYEQYF.

The rearrangement uses TRBV6-5 and TRBJ2-1; D might be TRBD2 (6 bases). V was cut by 1 base and J by 5 bases, with 12 bases left in between. The germline V gene has CDR1 MNHEY and CDR2 SVGAGI. CDR3 length: 15 amino acids. CDR3 sequence (DNA): TGTGCCAGCAGTTACTATGGGGGGAAAAACAATGAGCAGTTCTTC. Amino acid sequence: CASSYYGGKNNEQFF.

This rearrangement joins TRBV18 to TRBJ2-4; D is perhaps TRBD1 (6 bases). Germline CDR1 KGHSH, CDR2 LQKENI. The V and J ends lost 6 bases and 1 base respectively, with 13 bases between them. This CDR3 is 15 amino acids long. The CDR3: CASSPQGFAKNIQYF. DNA of the CDR3: TGTGCCAGCTCCCCTCAGGGGTTTGCCAAAAACATTCAGTACTTC.

This sequence joins TRBV9 and TRBJ1-5, with a possible D match to TRBD1 (5 bases). CDR1 SGDLS and CDR2 YYNGEE come from the germline V gene. Trimming took off 0 bases at V and 6 bases at J, with 19 bases between the two ends. The length of the CDR3 is 17 residues. The CDR3 DNA follows: TGTGCCAGCAGCGTAGATGATGTGGGGCGGGAATTTCAGCCCCAGCATTTT. It yields the protein CASSVDDVGREFQPQHF.

V gene TRBV4-2 combines with J gene TRBJ2-1; TRBD1 might be the D (6 bases). Germline V gene lookup returns CDR1 LGHNA and CDR2 YNFKEQ. The CDR3 runs to 16 residues. V shed 0 bases and J shed 5 bases, with 14 bases lying between them. The CDR3 is CASSQEMLGTHNEQFF. In DNA form, the CDR3 reads TGTGCCAGCAGCCAAGAGATGTTAGGGACACACAATGAGCAGTTCTTC.

This chain uses TRBV7-2 with TRBJ2-1; unclear D gene. Germline CDR1 and CDR2: SGHTA and FQGNSA. V was shortened by 3 bases and J by 8 bases, with 5 bases between the two germline ends. The CDR3 has 11 residues. CDR3 DNA sequence: TGTGCCAGCAGCTTTGACTATGAGCAGTTCTTC. It encodes CASSFDYEQFF. The whole variable domain, remainder taken from reference TRBV7-2 and TRBJ2-1, is GAGVSQSPSNKVTEKGKDVELRCDPISGHTALYWYRQSLGQGLEFLIYFQGNSAPDKSGLPSDRFSAERTGGSVSTLTIQRTQQEDSAVYLCASSFDYEQFFGPGTRLTVL.

The rearrangement joins TRBV6-5 to TRBJ1-2; tentative D call: TRBD1 (5 bases). V lost 6 bases and J lost 2, with 13 bases in between. The CDR3 consists of 14 residues. Germline V gene lookup returns CDR1 MNHEY and CDR2 SVGAGI. The CDR3 bases are TGTGCCAGCAGGACGCGGGGCAGCAACTATGGCTACACCTTC. Translating gives CASRTRGSNYGYTF.

The chain has TRBV5-4 and TRBJ2-7; a weak D match, TRBD2 (7 bases). Germline assignment: CDR1 SGHNT and CDR2 YYREEE (reference sequence). The CDR3 has 17 amino acids. Trimming took 4 bases from V and 7 from J, leaving 27 bases between them. The CDR3 is CASSKGGTSGNSWEQYF. CDR3 coding DNA: TGTGCCAGCAGCAAGGGGGGGACCTCGGGCAATAGTTGGGAGCAGTACTTC.